These T cell receptor beta chains were read from a single sample in a study of blood T cells in healthy people across ages. TCRdb redid the calling of the 5' RACE reads with MiXCR, one entry per CDR3 protein. The sample has approximately 880,000 distinct CDR3 sequences; about 48% are singletons. The sample taken for sequencing was blood. Receptor source: a man aged 25 to 45 in good health. Both conserved end residues are part of each CDR3. A D gene is named only where the DNA matches it firmly. Only some rows state a clone size, as once, few, many or a class for expanded clones.

V	J	size	D	CDR3	DNA
TRBV5-1	TRBJ2-5	NA	NA	CASSLLHIQETQYF	TGCGCCAGCAGCTTGTTACATATCCAAGAGACCCAGTACTTC
TRBV28	TRBJ2-1	NA	TRBD1	CASSSGTGDNEQFF	TGTGCCAGCAGTTCCGGGACAGGAGACAATGAGCAGTTCTTC
TRBV6-5	TRBJ2-1	NA	NA	CASSYSSGTSYNEQFF	TGTGCCAGCAGTTACTCGTCGGGGACCTCCTACAATGAGCAGTTCTTC
TRBV7-7	TRBJ2-1	NA	TRBD1	CASSLWQGDEQFF	TGTGCTAGCAGCTTATGGCAGGGGGATGAGCAGTTCTTC
TRBV11-2	TRBJ2-3	NA	NA	CASSPSTAPNTDTQYF	TGTGCCAGCAGCCCCTCCACGGCGCCTAACACAGATACGCAGTATTTT
TRBV27	TRBJ2-5	NA	TRBD2	CASSGLAGVPETQYF	TGTGCCAGCAGCGGACTAGCGGGGGTCCCGGAGACCCAGTACTTC
TRBV7-2	TRBJ2-5	NA	NA	CASSPRTRETQYF	TGTGCCAGCAGCCCGAGGACCCGGGAGACCCAGTACTTC
TRBV6-2/TRBV6-3	TRBJ2-7	once	NA	CASSYPAGITYEQYF	TGTGCCAGCAGTTACCCGGCGGGGATAACCTACGAGCAGTACTTC
TRBV7-8	TRBJ2-1	NA	TRBD1	CASSLATGKREQFF	TGTGCCAGCAGCTTAGCGACAGGGAAGAGGGAGCAGTTCTTC
TRBV5-1	TRBJ2-1	NA	TRBD2	CASQGLAGGGLDEQFF	TGCGCCAGCCAGGGACTAGCGGGGGGCGGTCTAGATGAGCAGTTCTTC
TRBV7-9	TRBJ2-7	few	NA	CASSLMVSNYEQYF	TGTGCCAGCAGCTTAATGGTGTCGAACTACGAGCAGTACTTC